The next 25 T cell receptor beta chains were all read from a single sample in a study of T cell responses to AZD1222 COVID-19 vaccine. TCRdb's table, derived via immunoSEQ multiplex PCR, lists solely in-frame clones and lacks some. The table has about 78,000 clones, over 75% seen once. Material: peripheral blood, obtained 28 days after the second AZD1222 dose. The receptors derive from an adult who received the AZD1222 COVID-19 vaccine.

This chain connects TRBV5-6 to TRBJ2-1, with 12 bases identical to TRBD1. Per germline, CDR1 SGHDT and CDR2 YYEEEE. Losses at the gene ends were 6 bases for V and 5 bases for J; bases not matched to a gene: 6. This CDR3 has 15 amino acids. This CDR3 reads CASIGDRGLDNEQFF. CDR3 DNA: TGTGCCAGCATTGGGGACAGGGGGCTCGACAATGAGCAGTTCTTC.

V is TRBV9 and J is TRBJ2-2; D gene ambiguous. Deletions cut 3 bases from V and 13 bases from J, with 13 bases between. The CDR3 has 12 residues. Germline CDR1 SGDLS, CDR2 YYNGEE. The CDR3 region is CASSGEGLGLFF. CDR3 nucleotides: TGTGCCAGCAGCGGCGAAGGCCTCGGGCTGTTTTTT.

The chain uses TRBV5-1 and TRBJ2-5; no firm D call. The germline V and J ends were trimmed by 4 bases and 4 bases, with 11 bases remaining between them. The CDR3 totals 13 residues. Germline CDR1 is SGHRS and CDR2 is YFSETQ. CDR3 coding DNA: TGCGCCAGCAGCCTGAACTTTGGAGAGACCCAGTACTTC. Residues: CASSLNFGETQYF.

The chain employs TRBV5-1 and TRBJ2-1; TRBD1 matches at 7 bases. The CDR3 sequence is 15 residues long. Germline V gene lookup returns CDR1 SGHRS and CDR2 YFSETQ. Trimming at V came to 4 bases and at J to 13 bases, leaving 17 bases not matched to a gene. The CDR3 coding sequence is TGCGCCAGCAGCGCATCCCGGGACAGCGACTCGGGACAGTTCTTC. This encodes CASSASRDSDSGQFF.

This clone came up a few times. The V call is TRBV2, the J call TRBJ2-2; no reliable D call. This CDR3 is built from 17 residues. CDR1 is SNHLY, CDR2 FYNNEI, per germline. With 7 bases removed from V and 6 bases from J, the gap between germline ends came to 24 bases. The CDR3 DNA is TGTGCCAGCACCCCGGACCGGACCAGCTTTGGGTCCGGGGAGCTGTTTTTT. Translated, it gives CASTPDRTSFGSGELFF.

There are a few counts of this clone. The rearrangement uses TRBV5-1 and TRBJ2-7; tentatively, D is TRBD1 (6 bases). Germline V gene lookup returns CDR1 SGHRS and CDR2 YFSETQ. The CDR3 has 13 amino acids. The germline V and J ends were trimmed by 4 bases and 6 bases, with 14 bases remaining between them. The CDR3 nucleotides are TGCGCCAGCAGCGAGGGACATTTTTTCGAGCAGTACTTC. Encoded protein: CASSEGHFFEQYF.

The chain employs TRBV6-6 and TRBJ2-1; D is tentatively TRBD1 or TRBD2 (5 bases each). Germline-derived CDR1 and CDR2 are MNHNY and SVGAGI (reference sequence). The CDR3 has 15 residues. V lost 2 bases and J 0 bases, leaving 8 bases between the germline ends. CDR3 in amino acids: CASSYQGTSYNEQFF. The CDR3 DNA reads as TGTGCCAGCAGTTACCAAGGGACCTCCTACAATGAGCAGTTCTTC.

The chain carries TRBV5-4 and TRBJ1-1; 10 bases map to TRBD1. Germline CDR1 and CDR2: SGHNT and YYREEE (reference sequence). This CDR3 has 14 amino acids. Trimming took 3 bases from V and 6 from J; bases not matched to a gene: 5. The CDR3 reads CASSSRTGGAEAFF. CDR3 nucleotide sequence: TGTGCCAGCAGCTCGCGGACAGGGGGGGCTGAAGCTTTCTTT.

This sequence joins TRBV30 and TRBJ1-5, with D perhaps TRBD1 (5 bases). The germline V and J ends were trimmed by 2 bases and 0 bases, with 14 bases remaining between them. The CDR3 loop spans 16 amino acids. CDR1 GTSNPN and CDR2 SVGIG come from the germline V gene (reference sequence). CDR3 in amino acids: CAWSPGRQYSNQPQHF. The CDR3 DNA is TGTGCCTGGAGTCCAGGGAGGCAATATAGCAATCAGCCCCAGCATTTT.

J is TRBJ1-5 and V is TRBV2; 7 bases align to TRBD1. V shed 4 bases, J shed 7 bases, and the junction held 4 bases outside the gene matches. The length of the CDR3 is 13 residues. The germline gives CDR1 SNHLY, CDR2 FYNNEI. The CDR3 loop reads CASSGQGRQPQHF. In DNA form, the CDR3 reads TGTGCCAGCAGTGGACAGGGCCGGCAGCCCCAGCATTTT. The variable domain in full, with the rest retrieved from reference TRBV2 and TRBJ1-5, is EPEVTQTPSHQVTQMGQEVILRCVPISNHLYFYWYRQILGQKVEFLVSFYNNEISEKSEIFDDQFSVERPDGSNFTLKIRSTKLEDSAMYFCASSGQGRQPQHFGDGTRLSIL.

The chain carries TRBV30 and TRBJ2-5, with D possibly being TRBD1 (6 bases). CDR1 and CDR2 from the germline V gene are GTSNPN and SVGIG (reference sequence). The length of the CDR3 is 15 residues. Between the trimmed V and J ends, which lost 2 bases and 3 bases, there was a span of 16 bases. The CDR3 region has the DNA TGTGCCTGGAGTCCGCCCAGGGGATTTAAAGAGACCCAGTACTTC. Amino acid sequence: CAWSPPRGFKETQYF.

The DNA for the CDR3 is TGTGCCAGCACCTTGGTTGTATGGACTAGCGGGAGTAGAGAGCAGTTCTTC. It yields the protein CASTLVVWTSGSREQFF. The gene calls are TRBV7-2 and TRBJ2-1; 13 nucleotides agree with TRBD2. From germline, CDR1 is SGHTA and CDR2 FQGNSA. The CDR3 covers 17 residues. The V segment lost 7 bases and the J segment 10 bases; nucleotides outside the gene matches: 16.

CDR3 amino acids: CATSDHPGQEPPGSNTEAFF. CDR3 nucleotides: TGTGCCACCAGTGATCATCCGGGACAGGAACCCCCTGGATCGAACACTGAAGCTTTCTTT. The V and J genes are TRBV24-1 and TRBJ1-1, with TRBD1 identical over 8 bases. Germline V gene lookup returns CDR1 KGHDR and CDR2 SFDVKD. V lost 3 bases and J lost 1; bases outside the gene matches: 18. The CDR3 consists of 20 residues.

This clone appeared once. The chain employs TRBV5-1 and TRBJ1-5; tentative D call: TRBD1 (6 bases). V lost 4 bases, J lost 2 bases, and 13 bases lay in between. The CDR3 contains 15 residues. The germline V gene encodes CDR1 SGHRS and CDR2 YFSETQ. The CDR3 loop is CASSQDSPRNQPQHF. The CDR3 nucleotides are TGCGCCAGCAGCCAGGACAGTCCCCGCAATCAGCCCCAGCATTTT.

The rearrangement joins TRBV11-3 to TRBJ2-7; D ambiguous. Germline V gives CDR1 SGHNT, CDR2 YENEEA. V was shortened by 5 bases and J by 2 bases, with 7 bases between the two germline ends. The CDR3 extends over 12 amino acids. Here the CDR3 DNA reads TGTGCCAGCAGCCCCCGGGCCTACGAGCAGTACTTC. This gives the protein CASSPRAYEQYF.

This clone has just one count. V gene TRBV11-3 combines with J gene TRBJ2-3, with 7 bases aligning to TRBD1. V gave up 4 bases and J gave up 1 base; unmatched junction bases: 5. Germline V gene sequence: CDR1 SGHNT, CDR2 YENEEA. The CDR3 covers 15 residues. This CDR3 reads CASSSWTGGTDTQYF. The CDR3, as DNA: TGTGCCAGCAGCTCTTGGACAGGAGGCACAGATACGCAGTATTTT.

This chain uses TRBV5-6 with TRBJ1-5; D may be TRBD1 (6 bases). Trimming took off 0 bases at V and 1 base at J, with 14 bases between the two ends. Germline CDR1 and CDR2: SGHDT and YYEEEE. The CDR3 runs 17 residues. The CDR3 loop reads CASSLGAGGGSNQPQHF. The DNA of the CDR3 is TGTGCCAGCAGCTTGGGGGCTGGGGGCGGGAGCAATCAGCCCCAGCATTTT. The full variable domain, with the rest looked up from reference TRBV5-6 and TRBJ1-5, is DAGVTQSPTHLIKTRGQQVTLRCSPKSGHDTVSWYQQALGQGPQFIFQYYEEEERQRGNFPDRFSGHQFPNYSSELNVNALLLGDSALYLCASSLGAGGGSNQPQHFGDGTRLSIL.

J is TRBJ2-7 and V is TRBV7-8; 8 nucleotides match TRBD2. Trimming took 4 bases from V and 7 from J; bases not matched to a gene: 12. There are 15 residues in the CDR3. CDR1 and CDR2 (germline): SGHVS, FQNEAQ. CDR3 sequence: CASSWKAGAGGEQYF. CDR3 nucleotide sequence: TGTGCCAGCAGCTGGAAAGCGGGAGCAGGAGGGGAGCAGTACTTC.

The chain links TRBV11-3 to TRBJ2-5, with a weak D call TRBD2 (6 bases). The J call may be mistaken, given a closer DNA end match to TRBJ2-7. The CDR3 extends over 14 amino acids. Germline CDR1 and CDR2: SGHNT and YENEEA. In DNA, the CDR3 is TGTGCCAGCGCAAGGACGGGACTTCCCTACGAGCAGTACTTC. Protein sequence: CASARTGLPYEQYF.

The chain combines TRBV6-5 with TRBJ2-2; 7 bases fit TRBD1. The germline V gene encodes CDR1 MNHEY and CDR2 SVGAGI. CDR3 size: 13 residues. The J segment lost 5 bases and the V segment lost 5 bases, leaving 2 bases of the junction unmatched. The CDR3 reads CASSRDRTGELFF. Written as DNA, the CDR3 is TGTGCCAGCAGTCGGGACAGAACCGGGGAGCTGTTTTTT.

The genes are TRBV7-9 and TRBJ2-7; weak D call: TRBD1 (5 bases). In germline, CDR1 is SEHNR, CDR2 FQNEAQ (reference sequence). CDR3 length: 14 amino acids. The germline V and J ends were trimmed by 6 bases and 2 bases, with 14 bases remaining between them. The CDR3 spells CASSLDIRAYEQYF. The CDR3 DNA is TGTGCCAGCAGTTTGGACATAAGGGCCTACGAGCAGTACTTC.

This CDR3 reads CASSQEPDTQYF. DNA for the CDR3: TGTGCCAGCAGCCAAGAACCAGATACGCAGTATTTT. The rearrangement links TRBV3-1 (or the pseudogene TRBV3-2) to TRBJ2-3; D is unclear. V lost 0 bases and J lost 4, with 2 bases in between. The CDR3 loop spans 12 amino acids. CDR1 is LGHDT, CDR2 YNNKEL, per germline (reference sequence).

The rearrangement joins TRBV23-1 to TRBJ2-7; D could derive from TRBD1 or TRBD2 (5 bases each). TRBV23-1 is marked as an open reading frame, function uncertain. The CDR3 runs 16 residues. Trimming took 0 bases from V and 2 from J, leaving 14 bases between them. The CDR3 spells CASSQSRGSGPYEQYF. The CDR3 nucleotides are TGCGCCAGCAGTCAATCGAGGGGTTCCGGCCCCTACGAGCAGTACTTC.

The rearrangement links TRBV19 to TRBJ1-6; D is uncertain. This CDR3 is built from 15 residues. V dropped 6 bases and J dropped 7 bases, with 16 bases sitting between them. The V gene's germline CDR1 is LNHDA and CDR2 SQIVND (reference sequence). CDR3 protein: CASRSLTEGNSPLHF. CDR3 DNA sequence: TGTGCCAGTAGGAGCCTGACGGAGGGAAATTCACCCCTCCACTTT.

As DNA, the CDR3 is TGTGCCAGCAGCCCCGGACAGGCCTATGGCTACACCTTC. Translated, it gives CASSPGQAYGYTF. V gene TRBV7-3 combines with J gene TRBJ1-2; 7 bases match TRBD1. This CDR3 spans 13 amino acids. Per germline, CDR1 SGHTA and CDR2 FQGTGA. With 5 bases clipped from V and 4 bases from J, the junction kept 4 bases outside the gene matches.